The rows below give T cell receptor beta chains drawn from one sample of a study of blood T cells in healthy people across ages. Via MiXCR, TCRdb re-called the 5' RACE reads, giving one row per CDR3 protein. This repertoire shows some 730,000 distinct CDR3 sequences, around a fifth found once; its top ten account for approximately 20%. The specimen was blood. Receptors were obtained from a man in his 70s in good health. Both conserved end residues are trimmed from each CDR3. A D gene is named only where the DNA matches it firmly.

ASGRSTNEKLF,.,TRBV6-6,TRBJ1-4
ASSFIPGTGTYEQY,TRBD1,TRBV12-3/TRBV12-4,TRBJ2-7
ASSNTRDRGTDTQY,TRBD1,TRBV18,TRBJ2-3
ASSQVAGSGADTRY,.,TRBV3-1,TRBJ2-3
SVVGGSLGTQY,.,TRBV29-1,TRBJ2-5
ATSKILLAKNIQY,.,TRBV15,TRBJ2-4
ASSLAVDREAF,TRBD1,TRBV12-3/TRBV12-4,TRBJ1-1
ASSLAGDHWYNEQF,.,TRBV5-4,TRBJ2-1
SVVDSDSTDTQY,.,TRBV29-1,TRBJ2-3
ASTPTGSETQY,.,TRBV27,TRBJ2-5
ASSYTSGGANEQF,TRBD2,TRBV5-1,TRBJ2-1
ASSSLDEQF,.,TRBV5-6,.
SARGGEETQY,.,TRBV20-1,TRBJ2-5
ASSPRGLASNEQF,TRBD2,TRBV12-3/TRBV12-4,TRBJ2-1
ASTRGTGRDTQY,.,TRBV12-3/TRBV12-4,TRBJ2-3